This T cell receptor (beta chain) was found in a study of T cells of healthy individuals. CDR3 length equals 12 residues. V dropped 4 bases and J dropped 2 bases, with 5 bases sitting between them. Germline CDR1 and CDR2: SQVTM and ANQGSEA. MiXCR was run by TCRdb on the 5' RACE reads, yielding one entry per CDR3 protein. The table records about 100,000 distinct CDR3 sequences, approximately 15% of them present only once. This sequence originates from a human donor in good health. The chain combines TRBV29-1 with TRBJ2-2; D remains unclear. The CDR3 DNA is TGCAGCGTTGGTCAAAACACCGGGGAGCTGTTTTTT. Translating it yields CSVGQNTGELFF.